This T cell receptor (beta chain) was retrieved from a study of CD8+ T cells in alopecia areata. The treatment was: oral pan-JAK inhibitor, 5-10 mg twice daily. Alopecia areata patients gave lesional scalp punch biopsies and peripheral blood samples. The CDR3 consists of 17 residues. With 4 bases clipped from V and 2 bases from J, the junction kept 7 bases outside the gene matches. Germline CDR1 is LGHNA and CDR2 is YSLEER. Extracted RNA was reverse transcribed, and the resulting cDNA served as sequencing template. The assay was immunoSEQ multiplex PCR, and TCRdb's table has in-frame clones only and misses some. The sample lists 200,000 or so clones, nearly 60% occurring once.

Specimen: CD4+ T cells sorted from blood, collected at week 24, from a patient treated with tofacitinib. The chain has TRBV4-3 and TRBJ2-2; 10 nucleotides agree with TRBD1. The clonotype was recovered from a human donor with alopecia areata. CDR3 sequence (DNA): TGCGCCAGCAGCCCTTACGGGACAGGGGAAAACACCGGGGAGCTGTTTTTT. This encodes CASSPYGTGENTGELFF.